This T cell receptor (beta chain) was identified in a study of cytomegalovirus exposure and HLA in healthy donors. General study findings and limits: As a later analysis revealed, most CMV-associated TCR beta chains appeared HLA-restricted.

On this clone: Its antigen remains unidentified.

The V gene lost 3 bases and the J gene lost 0 bases, with 12 bases spanning the gap. The CDR3 runs 16 residues. Per the germline V gene, CDR1 is LNHNV and CDR2 is YYDKDF (reference sequence). The PCR used 60 Vbeta and 13 Jbeta primers. Assay used: immunoSEQ multiplex PCR; TCRdb lists only in-frame clones, some missing. This sample yields about 110,000 clones, of which 86% are seen a single time; about 1.7% belongs to the top ten. The material sequenced was PBMCs. The receptor was isolated from a man aged 35-49 years in good health and CMV-seronegative. This chain links TRBV15 with TRBJ2-4, with D perhaps matching TRBD2 (7 bases). CDR3 sequence (DNA): TGTGCCACCAGCAGTGGGGGGGGCGTAGCCAAAAACATTCAGTACTTC. It encodes CATSSGGGVAKNIQYF.